These 4 T cell receptor beta chains originate from one sample sequenced in a study of vaccination and CD4 T cells after COVID-19. As for treatment: roughly nine-day PBMC culture with coronavirus spike peptide pools or control peptides (ViraFEST assay). Researchers used the Oncomine TCR Beta short-read assay to sequence DNA from cultured CD4+ T cells. A single record per CDR3 protein comes from TCRdb applying MiXCR to the PCR reads. In the table there are 5,000 to 7,500 distinct CDR3 sequences, approximately 60% of which are singletons. What these receptors recognize is not known. Sequenced material: CD4+ T cells from blood, cultured in vitro. Receptors were obtained from a human donor who had recovered from COVID-19.

This clonotype was detected a few times. V and J are TRBV20-1 and TRBJ2-3; weak D call: TRBD2 (5 bases). This CDR3 is 15 amino acids long. The V end lost 5 bases, the J end lost 1 base, and 16 bases lay between the germline ends. Germline V lookup: CDR1 DFQATT, CDR2 SNEGSKA (reference sequence). The CDR3 here is CSAPTLLRGTDTQYF. The DNA of the CDR3 is TGCAGTGCTCCAACCCTCTTGCGGGGCACAGATACGCAGTATTTT.

This rearrangement joins TRBV24-1 to TRBJ2-2; TRBD1 aligns across 9 bases. The germline V gene has CDR1 KGHDR and CDR2 SFDVKD. CDR3 size: 16 residues. J was trimmed by 3 bases and V by 6 bases; bases with no gene match: 7. The CDR3 here is CATSNRDRAYTGELFF. CDR3 DNA: TGTGCCACCAGTAACCGGGACAGGGCTTACACCGGGGAGCTGTTTTTT.

This clonotype came up a few times. CDR3 in DNA: TGTGCCAGCTTTACCCGGGACAGGGGGTACGAGCAGTACTTC. Its protein is CASFTRDRGYEQYF. The J gene is TRBJ2-7, the V gene TRBV6-1; TRBD1 matches at 11 bases. Germline trimming cut 8 bases from V and 4 bases from J; bases unmatched to any gene: 7. The germline gives CDR1 MNHNS, CDR2 SASEGT. The CDR3 has 14 amino acids.

The chain links TRBV29-1 to TRBJ2-3, with 7 bases matching TRBD2. Per germline, CDR1 SQVTM and CDR2 ANQGSEA. There are 13 residues in the CDR3. V shed 4 bases and J 1 base; nucleotides not matched to a gene: 2. CDR3 amino acids: CSVGLAGTDTQYF. CDR3 nucleotides: TGCAGCGTTGGGCTAGCGGGCACAGATACGCAGTATTTT.